Reported below is one T cell receptor beta chain. Alpha and beta constant-region primers primed reverse transcription of approximately 500 ng RNA. Each of the alpha and beta chains got its own library through chain-specific third strand synthesis with indices. TCRdb re-called the 5' RACE reads with MiXCR, one entry per CDR3 protein. This table has 10,000 to 15,000 distinct CDR3 sequences, roughly 10% appearing once. The source of the sample is a study of HIV-infected patients and healthy controls. Germline V gives CDR1 MNHEY, CDR2 SMNVEV (reference sequence). This CDR3 spans 18 amino acids. V lost 3 bases and J lost 5, with 23 bases in between. Whole blood was used without fractionation, so all unsorted peripheral T cells were included.

The TCR sequence derives from an adult in good health. The V and J genes are TRBV27 and TRBJ2-1, with D unclear. Specimen: blood. CDR3: CASSFLSPEYKVNNEQFF. The CDR3 nucleotides read TGTGCCAGCAGTTTCTTGAGTCCCGAGTACAAGGTAAACAATGAGCAGTTCTTC.